This T cell receptor beta chain was identified during a study of breast tumors, draining lymph nodes, adjacent tissues. This clonotype was seen many times. Its antigen is unknown. TCRdb re-called the multiplex PCR reads with MiXCR, one entry per CDR3 protein. The sample has about 270,000 distinct CDR3 sequences; around 30% are singletons. Overall study results and limits: Luminal-like breast cancer showed significantly higher tumor–nontumor repertoire similarity than basal-like. That most tumor T cells come from lymph nodes remained unproven.

The lymph nodes were axillary draining lymph nodes from breast cancer patients. CDR3 length equals 21 residues. Per the germline V gene, CDR1 is SQVTM and CDR2 is ANQGSEA. V lost 5 bases to trimming and J lost 1 base, with 33 bases between them. This TCR was sampled from a female donor with breast cancer. Some clones in this sample may be carry-over from other donors' samples. The V gene is TRBV29-1, the J gene TRBJ2-1; possible D gene TRBD1, 8 bases. Sequencing was carried out using axillary lymph node tissue. Written as DNA, the CDR3 is TGCAGCGTTATTCCGACAGGGGAGAGCGATAGCGGGCTGATATCCTACAATGAGCAGTTCTTC. Translation gives CSVIPTGESDSGLISYNEQFF.